A single sample is the source of the 2 T cell receptor beta chains below, sequenced in a study of blood T cell repertoires in COVID-19. TCRdb keeps only in-frame clones here, not all; method: immunoSEQ multiplex PCR. The table includes under 250,000 clones, about 80% detected once. The sequenced sample consisted of peripheral blood. These TCRs come from a man aged 50-60 years with active or convalescent COVID-19.

The V call is TRBV15, the J call TRBJ1-4; D gene ambiguous. The CDR3 totals 15 residues. V was pared by 1 base and J by 8 bases, with 14 bases between. Germline V gene sequence: CDR1 LNHNV, CDR2 YYDKDF (reference sequence). The CDR3 DNA reads TGTGCCACCAGCAGAGGTGGGCTCTCGTCGGAAAAACTGTTTTTT. Translating gives CATSRGGLSSEKLFF.

This clone was counted only a few times. V and J are TRBV16 and TRBJ2-7; D is unclear. Germline V gene lookup returns CDR1 KGHSY and CDR2 FQNENV. Trimming cost V 3 bases and J 7 bases, with 7 bases left between them. The CDR3 consists of 11 residues. Here the CDR3 reads CASSHEAEQYF. CDR3 DNA: TGTGCCAGCAGCCATGAGGCTGAGCAGTACTTC.